The 10 T cell receptor beta chains below were found in one sample sequenced in a study of OX40 agonist ivuxolimab in advanced cancers. Sequencing was performed with immunoSEQ multiplex PCR; in TCRdb, only in-frame clones are kept and a portion is missing. The sample records some 64,000 clones, roughly 91% being singletons. Specimen: CD4+ or CD8+ T cells sorted from blood, collected in a trial of the OX40 agonist ivuxolimab. The source of these receptors is an adult with an advanced solid tumor such as melanoma, head and neck, liver or kidney cancer.

CDR3 sequence: CASSLRGQNTEAFF. CDR3 DNA: TGCGCCAGCAGCCTGCGGGGCCAGAACACTGAAGCTTTCTTT. V usage is TRBV5-1 and J usage is TRBJ1-1, with a tentative D call TRBD1 (5 bases). The V and J ends lost 4 bases and 1 base respectively, with 11 bases between them. CDR3 size: 14 residues. Germline V gene sequence: CDR1 SGHRS, CDR2 YFSETQ.

The rearrangement uses TRBV28 and TRBJ2-7; D remains ambiguous. Deletions cut 3 bases from V and 6 bases from J, with 6 bases between. The CDR3 sequence is 11 residues long. Germline CDR1 reads MDHEN; CDR2 reads SYDVKM. The CDR3 DNA reads TGTGCCAGCAGTTTTCCCCTCGAGCAGTACTTC. Translated, it gives CASSFPLEQYF.

This clone was found a few times. V is TRBV4-2 and J is TRBJ1-4, with 8 positions matching TRBD1. V lost 1 base and J lost 7; bases outside the gene matches: 8. The length of the CDR3 is 16 residues. From germline, CDR1 is LGHNA and CDR2 YNFKEQ. The CDR3 DNA reads as TGTGCCAGCAGCCAAGGGCAGGACAGGGCACGTGAAAAACTGTTTTTT. The encoded protein is CASSQGQDRAREKLFF.

The chain recombines TRBV27 with TRBJ2-4; the D gene could be TRBD1 or TRBD2 (6 bases each). The germline V and J ends were trimmed by 3 bases and 2 bases, with 11 bases remaining between them. Germline lookup yields CDR1 MNHEY and CDR2 SMNVEV (reference sequence). The CDR3 contains 15 residues. The CDR3 loop reads CASSFIGGTKNIQYF. CDR3 coding DNA: TGTGCCAGCAGTTTTATAGGGGGGACCAAAAACATTCAGTACTTC.

The chain links TRBV5-5 to TRBJ2-1; 9 bases align to TRBD1. The germline V gene has CDR1 SGHKS and CDR2 YYEKEE (reference sequence). There are 15 residues in the CDR3. Trimming cost V 3 bases and J 8 bases; bases outside gene matches: 9. The CDR3 is CASSYNAGTGYEQFF. As DNA, the CDR3 is TGTGCCAGCAGCTATAATGCCGGGACAGGGTATGAGCAGTTCTTC.

The gene calls are TRBV28 and TRBJ1-4, with TRBD1 identical over 7 bases. This CDR3 region has 13 residues. Germline V CDR1 and CDR2: MDHEN, SYDVKM. Losses at the gene ends were 6 bases for V and 8 bases for J; bases not matched to a gene: 6. Written as DNA, the CDR3 is TGTGCCAGCAGCCGACAGGGCGAGGAAAAACTGTTTTTT. Its translation: CASSRQGEEKLFF.

The chain uses TRBV19 and TRBJ1-2; TRBD1 aligns across 8 bases. In germline, CDR1 is LNHDA, CDR2 SQIVND (reference sequence). The V segment lost 5 bases and the J segment 10 bases; nucleotides outside the gene matches: 9. The CDR3 totals 13 residues. CDR3 region: CASSFRPGQDYTF. DNA for the CDR3: TGTGCCAGTAGTTTCCGACCGGGACAGGACTACACCTTC.

CDR3: CASSLEVTAPEEQYF. The CDR3 nucleotides read TGTGCCAGCAGCTTAGAGGTGACAGCCCCTGAGGAGCAGTACTTC. The V gene is TRBV7-9, the J gene TRBJ2-7; possibly TRBD1 for D (5 bases). The germline gives CDR1 SEHNR, CDR2 FQNEAQ (reference sequence). The CDR3 is made up of 15 amino acids. V lost 1 base to trimming and J lost 7 bases, with 17 bases between them.

This CDR3 reads CSVQGNSYNEQFF. The CDR3 DNA reads TGCAGCGTCCAGGGGAACTCCTACAATGAGCAGTTCTTC. V gene TRBV29-1 combines with J gene TRBJ2-1, with a tentative D call TRBD1 (6 bases). V shed 6 bases and J shed 0 bases, with 9 bases lying between them. The CDR3 totals 13 residues. Germline lookup yields CDR1 SQVTM and CDR2 ANQGSEA.

The chain has TRBV6-9 and TRBJ2-7; D call uncertain. In germline, CDR1 is MNHGY, CDR2 SVAAGI. This CDR3 comprises 10 residues. The V end was cut by 6 bases, the J end by 5 bases, with 5 bases between. CDR3 bases: TGTGCCAGCAGGAACAACGAGCAGTACTTC. Protein product: CASRNNEQYF.